This TCR beta chain is drawn from a study of shared clonotypes between healthy human individuals. Regarding this clone: Its matching antigen is unknown.

Whole-study results and caveats: Few donors restricted represented genetic and exposure-history diversity. Between a handful of donors, naive CD4 clonotypes were shared at a level of around 5.1%. Sampling used blood alone; tissue repertoires probably differ.

As processed by the authors: Quality scores were absent from the junction-only immunoSEQ sequences, so filtering differed. Profiled with immunoSEQ multiplex PCR; TCRdb holds only in-frame clones, not every one. The DNA was the basis for D and trimming; V, J and clone size are from that table. The sample consists of roughly 2.4 million clones, around 95% of them appearing once. The sequence derives from a man aged 18 to 29 in good health. The sequenced sample was naive CD4+ T cells sorted from blood. Subset noted: CD45RA+ positively selected.

As DNA, the CDR3 is TGCGCCAGCTCTATCACCTCTAACGAGCAGTACTTC. It encodes CASSITSNEQYF. The V and J genes are TRBV5-1 and TRBJ2-7; D is unclear. V was pared by 7 bases and J by 5 bases, with 13 bases between. Germline CDR1 and CDR2: SGHRS and YFSETQ. This CDR3 is built from 12 residues.